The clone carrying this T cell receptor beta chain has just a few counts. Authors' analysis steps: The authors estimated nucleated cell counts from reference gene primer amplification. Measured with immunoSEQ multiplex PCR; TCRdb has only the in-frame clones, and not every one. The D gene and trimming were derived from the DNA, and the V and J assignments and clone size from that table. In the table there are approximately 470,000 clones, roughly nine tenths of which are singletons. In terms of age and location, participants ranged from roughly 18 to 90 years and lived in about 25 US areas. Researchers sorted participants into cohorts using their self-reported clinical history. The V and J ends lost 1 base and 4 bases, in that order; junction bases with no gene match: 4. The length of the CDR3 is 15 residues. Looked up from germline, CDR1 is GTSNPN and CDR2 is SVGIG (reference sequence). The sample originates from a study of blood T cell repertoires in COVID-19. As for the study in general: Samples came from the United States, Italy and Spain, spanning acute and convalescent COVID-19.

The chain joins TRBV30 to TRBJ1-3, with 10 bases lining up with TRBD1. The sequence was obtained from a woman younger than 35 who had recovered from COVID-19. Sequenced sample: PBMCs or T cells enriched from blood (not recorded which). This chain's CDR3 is CAWSGRTGGGNTIYF. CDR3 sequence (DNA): TGTGCCTGGAGTGGAAGGACAGGGGGAGGAAACACCATATATTTT.